This entry lists 29 T cell receptor beta chains sequenced from one sample in a study of T cell responses to AZD1222 COVID-19 vaccine (dated by TCRdb to the early 2020s). Taken with the paper, the label for time point translates to: about 28 days (+/-7) after the second vaccine dose. Receptor amplification or capture employed the immunoSEQ multiplex PCR assay. In TCRdb, the immuneACCESS table is reduced to in-frame sequences with V and J assigned. These tables do not hold every clone; where another copy was compared, an unresolved V gene accounts for under half, and the others remain unexplained. The sample table contains approximately 200,000 clones; only one count was recorded for about 94% of them. Approximately 1% of the sample belongs to the ten largest clones. The sample consisted of peripheral blood, taken 28 days after the second AZD1222 dose. These TCRs come from an adult who received the AZD1222 COVID-19 vaccine.

The sample holds one count of this clone. This chain connects TRBV5-1 to TRBJ1-3; D perhaps matches TRBD1 (5 bases). Trimming took off 4 bases at V and 4 bases at J, with 9 bases between the two ends. This CDR3 has 13 amino acids. Germline V gives CDR1 SGHRS, CDR2 YFSETQ. CDR3 sequence: CASSPEGGNTIYF. The CDR3 DNA is TGCGCCAGCAGCCCCGAGGGGGGAAACACCATATATTTT.

The chain is built from TRBV18 and TRBJ1-6, with D tentatively TRBD1 (6 bases). The CDR3 extends over 16 amino acids. Germline V lookup: CDR1 KGHSH, CDR2 LQKENI. V shed 3 bases and J shed 10 bases, with 19 bases lying between them. CDR3 in DNA: TGTGCCAGCTCACCCCAGGGGCCTCTCGGCGAATCACCCCTCCACTTT. Translated, it gives CASSPQGPLGESPLHF.

The chain links TRBV18 to TRBJ2-2; the match to TRBD1 covers 9 bases. CDR3 length equals 16 residues. Germline CDR1 reads KGHSH; CDR2 reads LQKENI. V lost 3 bases to trimming and J lost 1 base; unmatched junction nucleotides: 3. The CDR3 region is CASSPPGQGNTGELFF. CDR3 in DNA: TGTGCCAGCTCACCCCCGGGACAGGGGAACACCGGGGAGCTGTTTTTT.

Points on this clone: This specimen includes other DNA sequences encoding the same CDR3. The CDR3, as DNA: TGTGCCAGCAGCCGCGGGGGGCCGGATACGCAGTATTTT. Translated: CASSRGGPDTQYF. The V call is TRBV12-3 or TRBV12-4, the J call TRBJ2-3, with TRBD2 matching over 8 bases. The CDR3 covers 13 residues. J gave up 6 bases and V 6 bases, and 5 bases lay outside the gene matches.

This clone came up once. J is TRBJ1-2 and V is TRBV5-4; TRBD1 matches 7 bases. V shed 0 bases and J 2 bases; nucleotides not matched to a gene: 7. CDR3 size: 16 residues. Germline V gene data show CDR1 as SGHNT and CDR2 as YYREEE (reference sequence). The CDR3 DNA follows: TGTGCCAGCAGCTTGGAAGGGGGCGGAACAAACTATGGCTACACCTTC. Translated, it gives CASSLEGGGTNYGYTF.

This clone came up once. The rearrangement joins TRBV11-3 to TRBJ2-4, with TRBD1 matching 10 bases. Unmatched junction bases numbered 8, after V lost 5 bases and J lost 4 bases. This CDR3 has 16 amino acids. Germline lookup yields CDR1 SGHNT and CDR2 YENEEA. CDR3 bases: TGTGCCAGCAGCCTCGGAGGGGGACAGGGGAAAAACATTCAGTACTTC. It translates to CASSLGGGQGKNIQYF.

Here the CDR3 reads CASGLFPSGNTIYF. The CDR3 DNA reads as TGTGCTAGTGGTTTGTTTCCCTCTGGAAACACCATATATTTT. The J gene is TRBJ1-3, the V gene TRBV12-5; D is unclear. Trimming took 2 bases from V and 0 from J, leaving 5 bases between them. The CDR3 is 14 amino acids. Germline V gene lookup returns CDR1 LGHNT and CDR2 FRNRAP.

The chain has TRBV15 and TRBJ2-3; the match to TRBD2 covers 7 bases. The V segment lost 3 bases and the J segment 2 bases; nucleotides outside the gene matches: 14. Germline CDR1 and CDR2: LNHNV and YYDKDF (reference sequence). The CDR3 is 18 amino acids. CDR3 in DNA: TGTGCCACCAGCAGTCGGACTAGGGAGGGGCGGGACACAGATACGCAGTATTTT. Translated, it gives CATSSRTREGRDTDTQYF.

The chain combines TRBV4-3 with TRBJ1-6; D not resolved. V lost 0 bases, J lost 7 bases, and 13 bases lay in between. CDR1 LGHNA and CDR2 YSLEER come from the germline V gene. There are 16 residues in the CDR3. The CDR3 here is CASSQEWWTGNSPLHF. The CDR3 DNA reads as TGCGCCAGCAGCCAAGAATGGTGGACGGGGAATTCACCCCTCCACTTT.

This chain joins TRBV6-5 and TRBJ1-2; D gene ambiguous. CDR3 length: 11 amino acids. The germline V and J ends were trimmed by 6 bases and 4 bases, with 6 bases remaining between them. The germline V gene encodes CDR1 MNHEY and CDR2 SVGAGI. The CDR3 reads CASSSPYGYTF. The CDR3, as DNA: TGTGCCAGCAGCTCCCCCTATGGCTACACCTTC.

The CDR3 region is CASSPSGIGTLYGYTF. The DNA for the CDR3 is TGTGCCAGCAGCCCTTCAGGTATCGGGACCTTGTATGGCTACACCTTC. The chain is built from TRBV13 and TRBJ1-2; D may be TRBD1 (5 bases). Germline lookup yields CDR1 PRHDT and CDR2 FYEKMQ (reference sequence). The CDR3 runs 16 residues. V lost 5 bases and J 5 bases, leaving 21 bases between the germline ends.

The V and J genes are TRBV3-1 (or the pseudogene TRBV3-2) and TRBJ1-1, with a weak D call TRBD1 (6 bases). The CDR3 has 19 amino acids. From germline, CDR1 is LGHDT and CDR2 YNNKEL (reference sequence). Between the trimmed V and J ends, which lost 4 bases and 4 bases, there was a span of 28 bases. CDR3 DNA sequence: TGTGCCAGCAGCCCACCCCCCCCAACAGGGAAGGATCGCAGCACTGAAGCTTTCTTT. Protein sequence: CASSPPPPTGKDRSTEAFF.

The rearrangement uses TRBV20-1 and TRBJ2-3; the D is unclear. Looked up from germline, CDR1 is DFQATT and CDR2 is SNEGSKA (reference sequence). CDR3 size: 11 residues. V lost 6 bases and J 5 bases, leaving 9 bases between the germline ends. Written as DNA, the CDR3 is TGCAGTGCCTCCTTGGGAGATACGCAGTATTTT. Amino acids: CSASLGDTQYF.

The rearrangement links TRBV4-1 to TRBJ1-3; the D gene is possibly TRBD1 (6 bases). V lost 4 bases to trimming and J lost 0 bases, with 28 bases between them. CDR3 length: 21 residues. Germline V gene data show CDR1 as MGHRA and CDR2 as YSYEKL. In DNA, the CDR3 is TGCGCCAGCAGCCCTCCGACAGGTGGGACAAACTCTCTGAGCTCTGGAAACACCATATATTTT. Translated: CASSPPTGGTNSLSSGNTIYF.

This clone was seen only once. This chain uses TRBV9 with TRBJ1-3; D is undetermined. The V gene lost 0 bases and the J gene lost 0 bases, with 7 bases spanning the gap. CDR1 and CDR2 (germline): SGDLS, YYNGEE. The CDR3 totals 15 residues. CDR3 region: CASSVGANSGNTIYF. CDR3 DNA: TGTGCCAGCAGCGTAGGCGCAAACTCTGGAAACACCATATATTTT.

The rearrangement joins TRBV30 to TRBJ1-2; D remains unclear. V was shortened by 4 bases and J by 8 bases, with 11 bases between the two germline ends. Germline values: CDR1 GTSNPN, CDR2 SVGIG (reference sequence). The length of the CDR3 is 11 residues. The CDR3 coding sequence is TGTGCCTGGACCCAAGGGAGCGGCTACACCTTC. Translation: CAWTQGSGYTF.

This sequence joins TRBV13 and TRBJ1-6, with TRBD1 as a possible D gene (6 bases). The CDR3 runs to 17 residues. Germline assignment: CDR1 PRHDT and CDR2 FYEKMQ (reference sequence). Trimming removed 1 base at V and 10 bases at J, with 20 bases between. CDR3 residues: CASSLARPGLGGSPLHF. The CDR3 DNA is TGTGCCAGCAGCTTAGCCCGGCCCGGCCTAGGGGGATCACCCCTCCACTTT. The full variable domain, with the rest looked up from reference TRBV13 and TRBJ1-6, is AAGVIQSPRHLIKEKRETATLKCYPIPRHDTVYWYQQGPGQDPQFLISFYEKMQSDKGSIPDRFSAQQFSDYHSELNMSSLELGDSALYFCASSLARPGLGGSPLHFGNGTRLTVT.

This rearrangement joins TRBV29-1 to TRBJ1-2; D might be TRBD1 (5 bases). The CDR3 contains 11 residues. Germline V lookup: CDR1 SQVTM, CDR2 ANQGSEA. V was pared by 7 bases and J by 6 bases, with 12 bases between. The CDR3 coding sequence is TGCAGCGCCCGGGGGGGGGATGGCTACACCTTC. Its translation is CSARGGDGYTF.

V usage is TRBV7-2 and J usage is TRBJ1-5; D ambiguous. CDR3 length: 16 amino acids. In germline, CDR1 is SGHTA, CDR2 FQGNSA. V was cut by 0 bases and J by 4 bases, with 13 bases left in between. CDR3 loop: CASSLADPGVNQPQHF. DNA of the CDR3: TGTGCCAGCAGCTTAGCTGATCCTGGGGTTAATCAGCCCCAGCATTTT.

The chain is built from TRBV6-4 and TRBJ1-6; D remains ambiguous. V was pared by 2 bases and J by 9 bases, with 20 bases between. The germline V gene has CDR1 MRHNA and CDR2 SNTAGT. The CDR3 loop spans 17 amino acids. The CDR3 DNA reads TGTGCCAGCAGTGACCCACATAACCCACCCACGGGTTCACCCCTCCACTTT. It specifies CASSDPHNPPTGSPLHF.

The chain employs TRBV6-5 and TRBJ2-3; a weak D match, TRBD2 (6 bases). CDR1 is MNHEY and CDR2 is SVGAGI in the germline V gene. This CDR3 region has 15 residues. V was trimmed by 0 bases and J by 2 bases, leaving 9 bases between them. CDR3 region: CASSYSRLVTDTQYF. For the CDR3, the DNA is TGTGCCAGCAGTTACTCCCGACTAGTCACAGATACGCAGTATTTT.

The chain is built from TRBV7-2 and TRBJ2-3; D ambiguous. Germline CDR1 reads SGHTA; CDR2 reads FQGNSA. Trimming pared 6 bases from V and 0 bases from J, leaving 4 bases between. The CDR3 loop spans 12 amino acids. The DNA of the CDR3 is TGTGCCAGCAGTCCGAGCACAGATACGCAGTATTTT. This gives the protein CASSPSTDTQYF.

The genes are TRBV15 and TRBJ1-2, with a possible D match to TRBD1 (6 bases). The germline V and J ends were trimmed by 1 base and 5 bases, with 11 bases remaining between them. The CDR3 consists of 14 residues. Germline CDR1 reads LNHNV; CDR2 reads YYDKDF (reference sequence). The CDR3 nucleotides are TGTGCCACCAGCAGAGTACAGGGAGTTTATGGCTACACCTTC. Translation gives CATSRVQGVYGYTF.

This chain joins TRBV7-4 and TRBJ2-1; 14 nucleotides agree with TRBD2. Germline values: CDR1 SGHVT, CDR2 SQSDAQ. J was trimmed by 4 bases and V by 5 bases; bases with no gene match: 7. The CDR3 totals 17 residues. The CDR3 DNA reads TGTGCCAGCAGCCTCGGGACTAGCGGGGGCCTATACAATGAGCAGTTCTTC. This gives the protein CASSLGTSGGLYNEQFF.

This rearrangement joins TRBV23-1 to TRBJ1-5; possible D gene TRBD1, 6 bases. TRBV23-1 is sorted into the ORF group, with uncertain function. CDR3 length: 11 residues. Trimming cost V 10 bases and J 15 bases, with 19 bases left between them. The DNA of the CDR3 is TGCGCCACCACGAGGGGGGGTCTTTGGCATTTT. Translation gives CATTRGGLWHF.

The gene calls are TRBV6-4 and TRBJ2-1; 8 bases agree with TRBD1. Per germline, CDR1 MRHNA and CDR2 SNTAGT. Trimming removed 5 bases from V and 1 base from J; junction bases left unmatched: 7. CDR3 length: 16 residues. Here the CDR3 DNA reads TGTGCCAGCAGTCGTAAGGGGGACAGGTCCTACAATGAGCAGTTCTTC. Its protein product is CASSRKGDRSYNEQFF.

The CDR3 is CASSEQGALHF. The CDR3 DNA is TGTGCCAGCAGTGAACAGGGGGCCCTCCACTTT. The V call is TRBV2, the J call TRBJ1-6, with TRBD1 matching 7 bases. Losses at the gene ends were 2 bases for V and 14 bases for J; bases not matched to a gene: 0. Germline V gene sequence: CDR1 SNHLY, CDR2 FYNNEI. The CDR3 length is 11 residues.

The chain recombines TRBV4-1 with TRBJ1-2; 8 nucleotides line up with TRBD1. The CDR3 spans 17 residues. With 1 base clipped from V and 3 bases from J, the junction kept 10 bases outside the gene matches. Germline CDR1 reads MGHRA; CDR2 reads YSYEKL. In DNA, the CDR3 is TGCGCCAGCAGCCAAGGAGGGCAGGGGGCGCAACACTATGGCTACACCTTC. It translates to CASSQGGQGAQHYGYTF.

This clone was detected once. The V and J genes are TRBV5-4 and TRBJ1-1; D unresolved. This CDR3 is built from 12 residues. CDR1 and CDR2 from the germline V gene are SGHNT and YYREEE (reference sequence). The V and J ends lost 7 bases and 2 bases respectively, with 9 bases between them. The CDR3 nucleotides are TGTGCCAGCTTTTCTATTAACACTGAAGCTTTCTTT. It codes for CASFSINTEAFF.